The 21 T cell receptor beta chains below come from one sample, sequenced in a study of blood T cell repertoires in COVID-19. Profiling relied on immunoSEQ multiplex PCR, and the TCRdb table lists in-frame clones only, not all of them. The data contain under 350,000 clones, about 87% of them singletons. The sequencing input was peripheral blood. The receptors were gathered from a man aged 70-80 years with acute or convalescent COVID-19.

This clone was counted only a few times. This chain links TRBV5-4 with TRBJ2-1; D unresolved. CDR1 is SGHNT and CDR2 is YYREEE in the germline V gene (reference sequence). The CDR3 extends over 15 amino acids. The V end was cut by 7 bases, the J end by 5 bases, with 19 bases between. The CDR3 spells CASRKEQMVDNEQFF. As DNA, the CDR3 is TGTGCCAGCCGCAAGGAGCAGATGGTTGACAATGAGCAGTTCTTC.

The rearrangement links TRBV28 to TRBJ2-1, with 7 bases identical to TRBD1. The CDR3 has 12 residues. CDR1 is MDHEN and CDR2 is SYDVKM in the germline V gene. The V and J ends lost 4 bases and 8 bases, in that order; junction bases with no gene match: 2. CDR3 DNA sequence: TGTGCCAGCAGTTCAACAGGGGATGAGCAGTTCTTC. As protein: CASSSTGDEQFF.

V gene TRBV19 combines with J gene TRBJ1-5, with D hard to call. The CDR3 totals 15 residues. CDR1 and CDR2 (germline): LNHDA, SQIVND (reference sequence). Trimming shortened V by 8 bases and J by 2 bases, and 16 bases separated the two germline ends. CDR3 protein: CASRLRGARNQPQHF. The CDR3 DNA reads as TGTGCCAGTCGGTTACGGGGAGCCCGCAATCAGCCCCAGCATTTT.

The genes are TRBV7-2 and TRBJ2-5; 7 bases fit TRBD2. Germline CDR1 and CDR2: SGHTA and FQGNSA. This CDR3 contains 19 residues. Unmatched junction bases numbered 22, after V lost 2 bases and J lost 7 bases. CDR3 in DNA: TGTGCCAGCAGCTTACGCTGGACCCAGCTGGGGGGGGGTCCAAGGACCCAGTACTTC. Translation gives CASSLRWTQLGGGPRTQYF.

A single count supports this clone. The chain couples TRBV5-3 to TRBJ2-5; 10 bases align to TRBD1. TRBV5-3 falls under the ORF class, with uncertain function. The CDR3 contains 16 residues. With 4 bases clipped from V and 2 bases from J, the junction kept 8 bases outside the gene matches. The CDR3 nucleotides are TGTGCCAGAAGCCGAGCGGACAGGGGGGAACAAGAGACCCAGTACTTC. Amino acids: CARSRADRGEQETQYF.

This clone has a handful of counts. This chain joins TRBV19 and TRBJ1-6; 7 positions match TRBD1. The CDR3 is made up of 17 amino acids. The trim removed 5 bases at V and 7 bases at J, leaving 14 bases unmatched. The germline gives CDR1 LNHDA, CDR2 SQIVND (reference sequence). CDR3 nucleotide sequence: TGTGCCAGTAGTCGCGTGAACCGGGACAGCGGAAATTCACCCCTCCACTTT. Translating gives CASSRVNRDSGNSPLHF.

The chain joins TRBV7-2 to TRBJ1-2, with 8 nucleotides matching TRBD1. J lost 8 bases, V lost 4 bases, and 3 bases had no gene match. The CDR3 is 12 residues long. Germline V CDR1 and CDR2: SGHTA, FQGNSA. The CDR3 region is CASSSDRVGYTF. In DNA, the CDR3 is TGTGCCAGCAGCTCGGACAGGGTGGGCTACACCTTC.

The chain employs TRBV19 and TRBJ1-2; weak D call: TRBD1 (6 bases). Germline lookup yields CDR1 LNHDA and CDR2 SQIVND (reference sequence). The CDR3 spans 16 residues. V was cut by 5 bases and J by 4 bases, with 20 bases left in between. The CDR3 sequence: CASSASTGQRRYGYTF. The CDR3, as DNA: TGTGCCAGTAGTGCATCTACCGGACAGCGGCGCTATGGCTACACCTTC.

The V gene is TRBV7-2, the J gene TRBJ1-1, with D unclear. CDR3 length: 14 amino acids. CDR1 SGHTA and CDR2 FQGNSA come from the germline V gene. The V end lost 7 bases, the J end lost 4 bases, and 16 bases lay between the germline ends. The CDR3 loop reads CASTRLQASTEAFF. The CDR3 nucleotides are TGTGCCAGCACCCGTCTGCAGGCTTCCACTGAAGCTTTCTTT.

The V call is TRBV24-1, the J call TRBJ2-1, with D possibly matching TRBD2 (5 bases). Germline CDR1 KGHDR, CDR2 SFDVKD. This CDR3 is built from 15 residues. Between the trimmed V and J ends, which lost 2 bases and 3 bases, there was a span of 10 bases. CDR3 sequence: CATSDSMRDYNEQFF. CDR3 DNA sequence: TGTGCCACCAGTGATTCAATGAGGGACTACAATGAGCAGTTCTTC.

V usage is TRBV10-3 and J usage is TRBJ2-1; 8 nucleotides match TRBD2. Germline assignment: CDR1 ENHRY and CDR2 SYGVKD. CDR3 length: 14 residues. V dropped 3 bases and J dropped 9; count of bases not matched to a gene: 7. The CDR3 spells CAISDREGLPEQFF. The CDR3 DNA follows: TGTGCCATCAGTGACCGGGAGGGCCTCCCTGAGCAGTTCTTC.

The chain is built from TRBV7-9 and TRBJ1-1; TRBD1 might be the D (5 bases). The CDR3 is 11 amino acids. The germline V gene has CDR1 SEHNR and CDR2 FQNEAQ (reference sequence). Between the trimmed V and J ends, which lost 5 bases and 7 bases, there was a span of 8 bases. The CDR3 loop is CASSPGIEAFF. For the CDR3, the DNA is TGTGCCAGCAGCCCAGGGATTGAAGCTTTCTTT.

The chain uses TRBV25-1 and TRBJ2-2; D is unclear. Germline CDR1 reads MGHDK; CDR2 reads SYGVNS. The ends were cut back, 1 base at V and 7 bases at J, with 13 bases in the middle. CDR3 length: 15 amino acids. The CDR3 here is CASSESLGYYGELFF. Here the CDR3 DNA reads TGTGCCAGCAGTGAATCACTCGGGTATTACGGGGAGCTGTTTTTT.

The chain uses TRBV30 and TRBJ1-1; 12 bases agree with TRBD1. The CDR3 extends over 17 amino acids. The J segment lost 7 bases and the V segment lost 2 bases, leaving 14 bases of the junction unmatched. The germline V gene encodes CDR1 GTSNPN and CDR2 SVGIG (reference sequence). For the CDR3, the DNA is TGTGCCTGGAGTCCCTTCCGGGGACAGGGGGCGCGGGATGAAGCTTTCTTT. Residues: CAWSPFRGQGARDEAFF.

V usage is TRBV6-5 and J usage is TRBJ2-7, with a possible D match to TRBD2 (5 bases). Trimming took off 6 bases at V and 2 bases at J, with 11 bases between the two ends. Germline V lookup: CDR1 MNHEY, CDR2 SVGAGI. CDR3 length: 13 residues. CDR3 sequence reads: CASSAGITYEQYF. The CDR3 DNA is TGTGCCAGCAGCGCCGGGATAACCTACGAGCAGTACTTC.

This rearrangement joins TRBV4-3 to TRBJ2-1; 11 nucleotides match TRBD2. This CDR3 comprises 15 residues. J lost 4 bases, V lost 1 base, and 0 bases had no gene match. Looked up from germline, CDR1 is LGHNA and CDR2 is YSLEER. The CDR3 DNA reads TGCGCCAGCAGCCAAGGACTAGCGGGGTACAATGAGCAGTTCTTC. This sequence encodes CASSQGLAGYNEQFF.

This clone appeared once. The CDR3, as DNA: TGTGCCAGCAGTGTGGACATCCGCACAGATACGCAGTATTTT. Translated, it gives CASSVDIRTDTQYF. This chain joins TRBV27 and TRBJ2-3, with a possible D match to TRBD1 (5 bases). Trimming pared 5 bases from V and 1 base from J, leaving 10 bases between. The CDR3 runs 14 residues. Per the germline V gene, CDR1 is MNHEY and CDR2 is SMNVEV (reference sequence).

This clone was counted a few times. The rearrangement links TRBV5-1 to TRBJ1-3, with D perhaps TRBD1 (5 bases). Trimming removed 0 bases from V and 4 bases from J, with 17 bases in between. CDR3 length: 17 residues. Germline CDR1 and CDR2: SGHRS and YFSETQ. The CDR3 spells CASSLAGLTGQGNTIYF. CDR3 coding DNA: TGCGCCAGCAGCTTGGCCGGTCTAACAGGTCAAGGAAACACCATATATTTT.

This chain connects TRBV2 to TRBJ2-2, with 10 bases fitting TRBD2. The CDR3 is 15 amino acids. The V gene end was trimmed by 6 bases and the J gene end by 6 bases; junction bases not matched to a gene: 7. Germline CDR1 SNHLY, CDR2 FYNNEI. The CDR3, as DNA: TGTGCCAGCAGCGGAGCGGGAGGGCCTGCCGGGGAGCTGTTTTTT. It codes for CASSGAGGPAGELFF.

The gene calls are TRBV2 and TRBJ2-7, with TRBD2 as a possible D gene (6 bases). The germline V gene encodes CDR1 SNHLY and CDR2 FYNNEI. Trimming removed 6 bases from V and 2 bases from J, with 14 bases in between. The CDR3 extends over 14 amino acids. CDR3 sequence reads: CASSPRDFTYEQYF. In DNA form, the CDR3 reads TGTGCCAGCAGCCCCCGGGACTTCACCTACGAGCAGTACTTC.

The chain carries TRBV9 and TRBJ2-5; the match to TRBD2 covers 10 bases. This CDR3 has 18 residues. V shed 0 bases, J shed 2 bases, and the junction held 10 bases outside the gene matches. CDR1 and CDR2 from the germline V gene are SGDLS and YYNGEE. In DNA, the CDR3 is TGTGCCAGCAGCGTAGGGGTGAATAGCGGGAGGAGTCAAGAGACCCAGTACTTC. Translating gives CASSVGVNSGRSQETQYF.